Sequencing of this T cell receptor (beta chain) was carried out in a study of control samples from healthy donors and cancer patients. Profiled with immunoSEQ multiplex PCR; TCRdb holds only in-frame clones, not every one. This table holds approximately 94,000 clones, roughly nine tenths found once. The CDR3 is 14 amino acids. V was pared by 8 bases and J by 3 bases, with 5 bases of the junction left unmatched. CDR1 and CDR2 (germline): LNHDA, SQIVND (reference sequence). Sequenced input: blood. This chain links TRBV19 with TRBJ2-3, with 10 positions matching TRBD1. The TCR sequence derives from a woman aged 30 to 39 in good health. The CDR3 sequence: CASWDRGQTDTQYF. The CDR3 DNA reads as TGTGCCAGTTGGGACAGGGGTCAGACAGATACGCAGTATTTT.